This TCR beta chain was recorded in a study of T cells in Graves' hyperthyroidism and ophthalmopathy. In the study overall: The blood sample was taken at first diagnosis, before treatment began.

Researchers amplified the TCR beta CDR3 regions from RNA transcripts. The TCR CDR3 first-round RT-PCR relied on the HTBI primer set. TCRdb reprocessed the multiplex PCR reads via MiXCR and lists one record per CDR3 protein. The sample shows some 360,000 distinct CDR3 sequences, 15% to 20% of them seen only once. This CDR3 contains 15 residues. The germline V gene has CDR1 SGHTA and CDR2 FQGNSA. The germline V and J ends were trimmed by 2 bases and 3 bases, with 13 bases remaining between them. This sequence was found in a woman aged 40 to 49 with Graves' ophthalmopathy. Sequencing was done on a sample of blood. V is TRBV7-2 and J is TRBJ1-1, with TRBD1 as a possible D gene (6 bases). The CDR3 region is CASSLSLEGDTEAFF. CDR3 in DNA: TGTGCCAGCAGCTTAAGTCTTGAGGGGGACACTGAAGCTTTCTTT.